The following is a T cell receptor beta chain sequence with its context. V shed 1 base, J shed 2 bases, and the junction held 9 bases outside the gene matches. From germline, CDR1 is SGHKS and CDR2 YYEKEE (reference sequence). The CDR3 extends over 17 amino acids. This sample stems from a study of blood T cell repertoires in COVID-19. Overall study context: Acute and convalescent COVID-19 samples came from the United States, Italy and Spain. The analysed material was cDNA or gDNA that came from T cells, B-cell-depleted T cells, or PBMCs.

Authors' methods: The assay estimated nucleated cells by amplifying reference gene primers. The protocol was immunoSEQ multiplex PCR, while the TCRdb copy is restricted to in-frame clones and leaves out a portion. The D gene and trimming were derived from the DNA, and the V and J assignments and clone size from that table. The sample comprises under 200,000 clones, over 75% of which are singletons, and around 3% rests with the top ten. The clonotype comes from a man in his 70s with acute or convalescent COVID-19. Material: peripheral blood. The rearrangement uses TRBV5-5 and TRBJ1-2; 9 bases agree with TRBD1. The chain's CDR3 is CASSLFTGGTTNYGYTF. The CDR3 DNA is TGTGCCAGCAGCTTGTTTACAGGGGGCACAACGAACTATGGCTACACCTTC. The variable domain in full, completed from reference TRBV5-5 and TRBJ1-2, reads DAGVTQSPTHLIKTRGQQVTLRCSPISGHKSVSWYQQVLGQGPQFIFQYYEKEERGRGNFPDRFSARQFPNYSSELNVNALLLGDSALYLCASSLFTGGTTNYGYTFGSGTRLTVV.